The TCR beta chain under discussion was sequenced for a study of blood T cell repertoires in COVID-19. About the study: Donors in the United States, Italy and Spain gave samples during acute or convalescent COVID-19. PBMCs, B-cell-depleted T cells, or T cells were the source of the cDNA or gDNA that made up the material.

How the authors handled the data: By means of reference gene primer amplification, nucleated cell counts were estimated. Libraries were prepared by immunoSEQ multiplex PCR; TCRdb keeps only in-frame clonotypes and omits some of them. V, J and clone size are those of that table, while D and trimming were read from the DNA. The sample holds about 500,000 clones, roughly 89% seen once. It was during active infection that Seattle patients were enrolled and then longitudinally followed. Germline V CDR1 and CDR2: SGHAT, FQNNGV. V lost 1 base and J lost 3; bases outside the gene matches: 6. The CDR3 loop spans 16 amino acids.

The TCR originated in a man aged 18 to 29 with COVID-19, enrolled during active disease. The sequenced sample consisted of peripheral blood. The chain uses TRBV11-2 and TRBJ2-7, with TRBD2 matching over 10 bases. In nucleotides, the CDR3 is TGTGCCAGCAGCTTAGGTATTAGCGGGAGGTTCTACGAGCAGTACTTC. Translated: CASSLGISGRFYEQYF. The full variable domain, with the rest looked up from reference TRBV11-2 and TRBJ2-7, is EAGVAQSPRYKIIEKRQSVAFWCNPISGHATLYWYQQILGQGPKLLIQFQNNGVVDDSQLPKDRFSAERLKGVDSTLKIQPAKLEDSAVYLCASSLGISGRFYEQYFGPGTRLTVT.